These 26 T cell receptor beta chains were sequenced from one sample in a study of blood T cell repertoires in COVID-19. The table came from immunoSEQ multiplex PCR; TCRdb's copy has only in-frame clones and leaves some out. The table includes approximately 210,000 clones, just under 85% detected once. The specimen sequenced was PBMCs or T cells enriched from blood (not recorded which). The receptors originated from a man between 35 and 55 years old who had recovered from COVID-19.

This sequence joins TRBV3-1 (or the pseudogene TRBV3-2) and TRBJ2-7; TRBD2 matches at 8 bases. This CDR3 is built from 14 residues. V lost 3 bases to trimming and J lost 6 bases; unmatched junction nucleotides: 7. CDR1 and CDR2 (germline): LGHDT, YNNKEL (reference sequence). CDR3: CASSQPDTSGEQYF. DNA for the CDR3: TGTGCCAGCAGCCAGCCCGATACTAGCGGCGAGCAGTACTTC.

The chain is built from TRBV30 and TRBJ1-5, with 10 bases aligning to TRBD1. The V segment lost 0 bases and the J segment 7 bases; nucleotides outside the gene matches: 9. Per the germline V gene, CDR1 is GTSNPN and CDR2 is SVGIG (reference sequence). CDR3 length equals 16 residues. The CDR3 nucleotides are TGTGCCTGGAGTGTACAGGGACAGGGGTTAAGGCAGCCCCAGCATTTT. Protein sequence: CAWSVQGQGLRQPQHF.

The rearrangement joins TRBV7-8 to TRBJ2-7, with 11 bases identical to TRBD1. V shed 5 bases and J 2 bases; nucleotides not matched to a gene: 8. CDR1 is SGHVS and CDR2 is FQNEAQ in the germline V gene. This CDR3 has 16 amino acids. In nucleotides, the CDR3 is TGTGCCAGCAGCCTAGGACGGGACAGGGGGACCTACGAGCAGTACTTC. Its translation is CASSLGRDRGTYEQYF.

This clone occurred a few times. This chain links TRBV3-1 (or the pseudogene TRBV3-2) with TRBJ1-3; D ambiguous. This CDR3 spans 15 amino acids. Germline-derived CDR1 and CDR2 are LGHDT and YNNKEL (reference sequence). V lost 0 bases to trimming and J lost 0 bases, with 6 bases between them. The CDR3 reads CASSQDSGSGNTIYF. In DNA, the CDR3 is TGTGCCAGCAGCCAAGACAGTGGCTCTGGAAACACCATATATTTT.

Only one count was recorded for this clone. The V and J genes are TRBV9 and TRBJ1-6; TRBD1 is a possible D gene (6 bases). The CDR3 length is 14 residues. V lost 3 bases, J lost 7 bases, and 11 bases lay in between. CDR1 SGDLS and CDR2 YYNGEE come from the germline V gene. CDR3 protein: CASSARQENSPLHF. Written as DNA, the CDR3 is TGTGCCAGCAGCGCAAGACAGGAGAATTCACCCCTCCACTTT.

This clone was counted once. The chain has TRBV19 and TRBJ2-1; perhaps TRBD2 as D (6 bases). The ends were cut back, 0 bases at V and 6 bases at J, with 18 bases in the middle. The CDR3 is made up of 17 amino acids. The germline V gene has CDR1 LNHDA and CDR2 SQIVND (reference sequence). The CDR3 reads CASSIEGGIARRNEQFF. As DNA, the CDR3 is TGTGCCAGTAGTATAGAGGGGGGTATAGCACGTCGCAATGAGCAGTTCTTC.

The chain is built from TRBV2 and TRBJ1-4; D perhaps matches TRBD1 (6 bases). CDR1 is SNHLY, CDR2 FYNNEI, per germline. This CDR3 region has 15 residues. Trimming stripped 8 bases from V and 0 bases from J, with 13 bases between. CDR3 region: CASSEQGTTNEKLFF. For the CDR3, the DNA is TGTGCCAGCTCCGAACAGGGTACAACTAATGAAAAACTGTTTTTT.

The V call is TRBV19, the J call TRBJ1-1, with 7 bases aligning to TRBD1. The CDR3 runs 14 residues. Germline V gene data show CDR1 as LNHDA and CDR2 as SQIVND (reference sequence). Trimming removed 5 bases from V and 7 bases from J; junction bases left unmatched: 10. The chain's CDR3 is CASSPGQKPYEAFF. The CDR3 nucleotides read TGTGCCAGTAGTCCGGGACAGAAGCCTTATGAAGCTTTCTTT.

The chain is built from TRBV6-1 and TRBJ1-5; D is uncertain. This CDR3 comprises 15 residues. The germline V and J ends were trimmed by 1 base and 6 bases, with 13 bases remaining between them. Germline V lookup: CDR1 MNHNS, CDR2 SASEGT. The CDR3 DNA sequence: TGTGCCAGCAGTGAAGGGACCGTGGGAGGTCAGCCCCAGCATTTT. Translating it yields CASSEGTVGGQPQHF.

This chain connects TRBV4-1 to TRBJ2-5; 10 bases line up with TRBD2. CDR1 is MGHRA, CDR2 YSYEKL, per germline. V trimming: 4 bases; J trimming: 5 bases; junction bases outside the gene matches: 4. This CDR3 has 14 amino acids. The CDR3, as DNA: TGCGCCAGCAGCCCTCTTAGCGGGAGGGAGACCCAGTACTTC. Amino acids: CASSPLSGRETQYF.

The genes are TRBV27 and TRBJ2-7; TRBD1 aligns across 8 bases. V shed 5 bases and J 2 bases; nucleotides not matched to a gene: 2. This CDR3 comprises 13 residues. Germline loops: CDR1 MNHEY, CDR2 SMNVEV (reference sequence). CDR3 bases: TGTGCCAGCAGTCCGGACAGGGCCTACGAGCAGTACTTC. It is translated as CASSPDRAYEQYF.

In nucleotides, the CDR3 is TGTGCCAGCTCACCAGTAGCCAGTCCCCACGAGCAGTACTTC. As protein: CASSPVASPHEQYF. J is TRBJ2-7 and V is TRBV18; D call uncertain. V shed 2 bases and J shed 5 bases, with 13 bases lying between them. The CDR3 has 14 amino acids. Germline CDR1 reads KGHSH; CDR2 reads LQKENI. Filled out from reference TRBV18 and TRBJ2-7, the complete variable domain reads NAGVMQNPRHLVRRRGQEARLRCSPMKGHSHVYWYRQLPEEGLKFMVYLQKENIIDESGMPKERFSAEFPKEGPSILRIQQVVRGDSAAYFCASSPVASPHEQYFGPGTRLTVT.

V usage is TRBV25-1 and J usage is TRBJ2-7; 10 nucleotides agree with TRBD1. Germline CDR1 is MGHDK and CDR2 is SYGVNS. With V trimmed by 5 bases and J by 3 bases, 7 bases remained unmatched. This CDR3 contains 15 residues. In DNA form, the CDR3 reads TGTGCCAGCAGTTCCCCGGGACAGGGGCTCTACGAGCAGTACTTC. Translating gives CASSSPGQGLYEQYF.

The gene calls are TRBV4-1 and TRBJ2-7; 11 bases are a match to TRBD2. CDR1 and CDR2 from the germline V gene are MGHRA and YSYEKL. V gave up 4 bases and J gave up 3 bases; unmatched junction bases: 8. The CDR3 length is 16 residues. In DNA form, the CDR3 reads TGCGCCAGCAGCCTTCAACCCGGGACTAGCGGCTACGAGCAGTACTTC. Translation gives CASSLQPGTSGYEQYF.

The rearrangement uses TRBV24-1 and TRBJ1-5; D is unclear. Trimming left V 5 bases short and J 2 bases short, with 6 bases between. The germline gives CDR1 KGHDR, CDR2 SFDVKD. The CDR3 spans 13 residues. The CDR3 DNA reads TGTGCCACCAGTGCCCAGGGCAATCAGCCCCAGCATTTT. This codes for CATSAQGNQPQHF.

Only one count was recorded for this clone. The CDR3 reads CASTPAGAGNTEAFF. CDR3 DNA sequence: TGTGCCAGTACCCCCGCGGGGGCAGGGAACACTGAAGCTTTCTTT. The chain uses TRBV19 and TRBJ1-1; D is possibly TRBD1 (6 bases). V was shortened by 7 bases and J by 1 base, with 16 bases between the two germline ends. Per the germline V gene, CDR1 is LNHDA and CDR2 is SQIVND (reference sequence). CDR3 length equals 15 residues.

This sequence joins TRBV7-9 and TRBJ2-1; no clear D gene. The V end lost 7 bases, the J end lost 5 bases, and 9 bases lay between the germline ends. This CDR3 is built from 12 residues. Germline CDR1 and CDR2: SEHNR and FQNEAQ (reference sequence). The CDR3 DNA sequence: TGTGCCAGCACTCGAGTGGACAATGAGCAGTTCTTC. Its translation: CASTRVDNEQFF.

The V and J genes are TRBV6-5 and TRBJ2-7; tentatively, D is TRBD1 (6 bases). The CDR3 consists of 13 residues. Germline lookup yields CDR1 MNHEY and CDR2 SVGAGI. Trimming stripped 6 bases from V and 2 bases from J, with 11 bases between. The chain's CDR3 is CASSPRQAYEQYF. Here the CDR3 DNA reads TGTGCCAGCAGCCCCCGACAGGCCTACGAGCAGTACTTC.

The chain is built from TRBV6-5 and TRBJ1-2; 7 bases are a match to TRBD1. There are 13 residues in the CDR3. Germline V gives CDR1 MNHEY, CDR2 SVGAGI. V lost 7 bases, J lost 4 bases, and 6 bases stayed unmatched. CDR3 region: CASTETGVYGYTF. The CDR3 DNA reads as TGTGCCAGCACCGAAACAGGGGTCTATGGCTACACCTTC.

The chain combines TRBV28 with TRBJ2-7, with D perhaps matching TRBD1 (6 bases). The CDR3 sequence is 13 residues long. CDR1 and CDR2 (germline): MDHEN, SYDVKM. V dropped 2 bases and J dropped 11 bases, with 16 bases sitting between them. This CDR3 is CASSLKGDLLEYF. The CDR3 coding sequence is TGTGCCAGCAGTTTAAAGGGGGATTTACTCGAGTACTTC.

The chain recombines TRBV7-3 with TRBJ2-5; 10 bases line up with TRBD1. V was clipped by 2 bases and J by 8 bases; unmatched bases: 2. The germline CDR1 and CDR2 sequences are SGHTA and FQGTGA. This CDR3 is 13 amino acids long. CDR3 sequence (DNA): TGTGCCAGCAGCTTAGGGACAGGGGAAACCCAGTACTTC. Its protein is CASSLGTGETQYF. The full variable domain, with the rest looked up from reference TRBV7-3 and TRBJ2-5, is GAGVSQTPSNKVTEKGKYVELRCDPISGHTALYWYRQSLGQGPEFLIYFQGTGAADDSGLPNDRFFAVRPEGSVSTLKIQRTERGDSAVYLCASSLGTGETQYFGPGTRLLVL.

The genes are TRBV28 and TRBJ2-6; TRBD1 is a possible D gene (6 bases). V lost 6 bases, J lost 3 bases, and 24 bases lay in between. Germline CDR1 reads MDHEN; CDR2 reads SYDVKM. There are 19 residues in the CDR3. The CDR3 spells CASSIESSRWGLGANVLTF. The CDR3 nucleotides are TGTGCCAGCAGCATTGAAAGCTCTCGGTGGGGGCTTGGGGCCAACGTCCTGACTTTC. The entire variable domain, with the rest obtained from reference TRBV28 and TRBJ2-6, is as follows: DVKVTQSSRYLVKRTGEKVFLECVQDMDHENMFWYRQDPGLGLRLIYFSYDVKMKEKGDIPEGYSVSREKKERFSLILESASTNQTSMYLCASSIESSRWGLGANVLTFGAGSRLTVL.

This clone was seen a few times. The V call is TRBV23-1, the J call TRBJ1-1; TRBD1 agrees at 9 bases. TRBV23-1 is classed as an ORF, of uncertain function. The CDR3 runs 16 residues. With V trimmed by 0 bases and J by 4 bases, 6 bases remained unmatched. The CDR3: CASSQSRDREFTEAFF. The CDR3 nucleotides are TGCGCCAGCAGTCAATCCCGGGACAGGGAGTTCACTGAAGCTTTCTTT.

This chain links TRBV19 with TRBJ1-1, with D possibly matching TRBD1 (6 bases). This CDR3 is built from 13 residues. Deletions cut 5 bases from V and 1 base from J, with 8 bases between. Per germline, CDR1 LNHDA and CDR2 SQIVND (reference sequence). CDR3 region: CASSQTGNTEAFF. The CDR3 DNA sequence: TGTGCCAGTAGTCAGACAGGGAACACTGAAGCTTTCTTT.

CDR3 amino acids: CASSPWTSGANEQFF. CDR3 sequence (DNA): TGCGCCAGCAGCCCATGGACTAGCGGGGCGAATGAGCAGTTCTTC. The V and J genes are TRBV5-1 and TRBJ2-1; the match to TRBD2 covers 12 bases. CDR3 length equals 15 residues. V trimming: 4 bases; J trimming: 7 bases; junction bases outside the gene matches: 6. Germline V gene data show CDR1 as SGHRS and CDR2 as YFSETQ. The whole variable domain, filled in from reference TRBV5-1 and TRBJ2-1, reads KAGVTQTPRYLIKTRGQQVTLSCSPISGHRSVSWYQQTPGQGLQFLFEYFSETQRNKGNFPGRFSGRQFSNSRSEMNVSTLELGDSALYLCASSPWTSGANEQFFGPGTRLTVL.

The chain uses TRBV5-5 and TRBJ2-1; the match to TRBD2 covers 7 bases. CDR3 size: 16 residues. J gave up 6 bases and V 4 bases, and 13 bases lay outside the gene matches. In germline, CDR1 is SGHKS, CDR2 YYEKEE (reference sequence). The CDR3 sequence is CASSQLGGGPFNEQFF. The CDR3 DNA reads TGTGCCAGCAGCCAACTTGGGGGAGGGCCTTTCAATGAGCAGTTCTTC.